Following are 13 T cell receptor beta chains from one sample sequenced in a study of T-cell reconstitution after alpha-beta-depleted transplantation in children. During its preparation, the TCRbeta library received unique molecular identifiers. TCRdb processed the PCR reads anew with MiXCR; each CDR3 protein has one entry. The sample has around 370,000 distinct CDR3 sequences, about a tenth seen once. The sequencing here drew on PBMCs from the stem cell graft donor, taken from the stem cell graft. Receptor source: a human donor who donated a stem cell graft to a child with acute lymphoblastic leukemia.

This sequence joins TRBV12-3 or TRBV12-4 and TRBJ1-2; a weak D match, TRBD1 (6 bases). The length of the CDR3 is 13 residues. V lost 5 bases, J lost 8 bases, and 15 bases lay in between. CDR3 region: CASSQQGQAGYTF. In DNA form, the CDR3 reads TGTGCCAGCAGTCAGCAGGGGCAGGCGGGCTACACCTTC.

This clonotype was counted between two and nine times. J is TRBJ2-1 and V is TRBV7-9, with D unresolved. CDR1 SEHNR and CDR2 FQNEAQ come from the germline V gene (reference sequence). With 5 bases removed from V and 8 bases from J, the gap between germline ends came to 19 bases. CDR3 length: 15 amino acids. The CDR3 reads CASSPRALGLHEQFF. In nucleotides, the CDR3 is TGTGCCAGCAGCCCTAGGGCGCTTGGGCTCCATGAGCAGTTCTTC.

This clonotype was counted a few times. The V gene is TRBV20-1, the J gene TRBJ2-1, with 10 bases identical to TRBD2. The CDR3 consists of 15 residues. CDR1 is DFQATT, CDR2 SNEGSKA, per germline (reference sequence). Trimming cost V 3 bases and J 8 bases; bases outside gene matches: 10. CDR3 nucleotide sequence: TGCAGTGCTAGTATAGCGGGAGGTGGTTTCGATGAGCAGTTCTTC. This codes for CSASIAGGGFDEQFF.

This clonotype was detected only a few times. This sequence joins TRBV12-3 or TRBV12-4 and TRBJ1-6; D is unresolved. This CDR3 spans 14 amino acids. V was cut by 4 bases and J by 9 bases, with 13 bases left in between. The CDR3 region is CASSSWGVSSPLHF. As DNA, the CDR3 is TGTGCCAGCAGTTCTTGGGGAGTCAGTTCACCCCTCCACTTT.

The chain links TRBV10-3 to TRBJ2-5, with TRBD1 identical over 8 bases. The germline V gene encodes CDR1 ENHRY and CDR2 SYGVKD. The CDR3 runs to 13 residues. Germline trimming cut 10 bases from V and 3 bases from J; bases unmatched to any gene: 7. CDR3 coding DNA: TGTGCCAGTGCCATGGACAGGGAAGAGACCCAGTACTTC. Its translation: CASAMDREETQYF.

There are a few counts of this clonotype. This rearrangement joins TRBV5-5 to TRBJ1-6, with a possible D match to TRBD1 (6 bases). The CDR3 is made up of 14 amino acids. Germline assignment: CDR1 SGHKS and CDR2 YYEKEE (reference sequence). Between the trimmed V and J ends, which lost 4 bases and 7 bases, there was a span of 12 bases. The CDR3 loop is CASSVVQGNSPLHF. The CDR3 coding sequence is TGTGCCAGCAGCGTTGTGCAGGGGAATTCACCCCTCCACTTT.

The rearrangement links TRBV29-1 to TRBJ2-1; D is perhaps TRBD1 or TRBD2 (5 bases each). Trimming left V 0 bases short and J 8 bases short, with 14 bases between. The CDR3 loop spans 14 amino acids. The germline V gene encodes CDR1 SQVTM and CDR2 ANQGSEA. CDR3 sequence (DNA): TGCAGCGTTGAAGATCGAGCAGGGCGGGATGAGCAGTTCTTC. It yields the protein CSVEDRAGRDEQFF.

In its sample, this clonotype was seen a few times. This chain uses TRBV29-1 with TRBJ1-1, with 8 bases aligning to TRBD1. CDR3 size: 15 residues. V lost 0 bases and J lost 5; bases outside the gene matches: 8. Germline CDR1 reads SQVTM; CDR2 reads ANQGSEA. The DNA of the CDR3 is TGCAGCGTTGAAGATTGGGGACAGGTACGAACTGAAGCTTTCTTT. It translates to CSVEDWGQVRTEAFF.

In its sample, this clonotype was seen a few times. The gene calls are TRBV4-1 and TRBJ2-7, with 12 positions matching TRBD2. Germline V gives CDR1 MGHRA, CDR2 YSYEKL. V lost 6 bases to trimming and J lost 0 bases; unmatched junction nucleotides: 3. The length of the CDR3 is 15 residues. The CDR3 loop reads CASRRTSGDSYEQYF. The CDR3 region has the DNA TGCGCCAGCAGGCGGACTAGCGGGGACTCCTACGAGCAGTACTTC.

This clonotype was recorded at least ten times. The chain carries TRBV6-1 and TRBJ2-2; possibly TRBD2 for D (6 bases). With 9 bases removed from V and 1 base from J, the gap between germline ends came to 15 bases. The germline V gene encodes CDR1 MNHNS and CDR2 SASEGT. The CDR3 is 15 residues long. In DNA form, the CDR3 reads TGTGCCAGTGCCTTGGGACTGGTGAACACCGGGGAGCTGTTTTTT. Translating it yields CASALGLVNTGELFF.

This chain connects TRBV20-1 to TRBJ2-7; D perhaps matches TRBD1 (6 bases). CDR3 size: 16 residues. CDR1 is DFQATT and CDR2 is SNEGSKA in the germline V gene (reference sequence). Trimming took 0 bases from V and 0 from J, leaving 15 bases between them. This CDR3 reads CSARDLQQGFSYEQYF. DNA of the CDR3: TGCAGTGCTAGAGATCTTCAACAGGGATTCTCCTACGAGCAGTACTTC.

Many counts were recorded for this clonotype. The V gene is TRBV27, the J gene TRBJ2-5; D is possibly TRBD2 (6 bases). Trimming shortened V by 4 bases and J by 2 bases, and 11 bases separated the two germline ends. Germline values: CDR1 MNHEY, CDR2 SMNVEV (reference sequence). CDR3 size: 14 residues. The CDR3 is CASSSLARQETQYF. The CDR3 DNA reads as TGTGCCAGCAGTTCGCTAGCGAGACAAGAGACCCAGTACTTC.

This clonotype was picked up a small number of times. The chain combines TRBV5-1 with TRBJ2-1; D is perhaps TRBD1 or TRBD2 (5 bases each). This CDR3 has 15 amino acids. The V gene's germline CDR1 is SGHRS and CDR2 YFSETQ. Trimming stripped 0 bases from V and 2 bases from J, with 9 bases between. Written as DNA, the CDR3 is TGCGCCAGCAGCTTGGTCAGGGACCCCTACAATGAGCAGTTCTTC. Amino acids: CASSLVRDPYNEQFF.